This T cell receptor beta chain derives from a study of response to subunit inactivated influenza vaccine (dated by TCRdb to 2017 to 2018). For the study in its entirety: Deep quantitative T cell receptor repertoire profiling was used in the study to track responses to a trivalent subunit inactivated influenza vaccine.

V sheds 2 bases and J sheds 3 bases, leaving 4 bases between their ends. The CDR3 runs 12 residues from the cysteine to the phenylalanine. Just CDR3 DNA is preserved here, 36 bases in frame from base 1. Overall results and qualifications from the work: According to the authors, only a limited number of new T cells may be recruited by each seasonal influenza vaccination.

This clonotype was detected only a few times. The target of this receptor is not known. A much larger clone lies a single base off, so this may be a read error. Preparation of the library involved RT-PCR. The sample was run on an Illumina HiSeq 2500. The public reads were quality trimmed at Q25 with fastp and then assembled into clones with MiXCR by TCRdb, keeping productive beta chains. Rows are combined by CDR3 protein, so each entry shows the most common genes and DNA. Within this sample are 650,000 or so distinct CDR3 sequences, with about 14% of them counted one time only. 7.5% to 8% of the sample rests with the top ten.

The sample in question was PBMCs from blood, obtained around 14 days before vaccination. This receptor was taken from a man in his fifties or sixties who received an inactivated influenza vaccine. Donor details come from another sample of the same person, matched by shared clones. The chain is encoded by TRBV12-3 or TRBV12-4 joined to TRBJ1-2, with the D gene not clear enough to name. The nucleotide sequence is TGTGCCAGCAGTTTATTGGACTATGGCTACACCTTC. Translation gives CASSLLDYGYTF.